These T cell receptor beta chains were read from a single sample in a study of blood T cell repertoires in COVID-19. The table came from immunoSEQ multiplex PCR; TCRdb's copy has only in-frame clones and leaves some out. Among about 200,000 clones, more than 75% were seen once, and the ten largest hold about 4.9%. The sequencing input was peripheral blood. The receptor source for this set is a woman at least 80 years old with acute or convalescent COVID-19. Both conserved end residues are part of each CDR3. Fields, in order: J gene, V gene, clone size, D gene, CDR3 DNA, CDR3 protein. The D gene is left open where the match is weak. Not every row has a clone size; where given, it reads once, few, many or a size class.

TRBJ2-5 TRBV28 once - TGTGCCAGCAGTTTATTGTCGGAAGAGACCCAGTACTTC CASSLLSEETQYF
TRBJ2-5 TRBV19 once - TGTGCCAGTAGTATCAGATGGGGGGTCCAAGAGACCCAGTACTTC CASSIRWGVQETQYF
TRBJ2-1 TRBV28 - TRBD1 TGTGCCAGCACTCGACAGGGCGCCTACAATGAGCAGTTCTTC CASTRQGAYNEQFF
TRBJ1-2 TRBV7-9 - TRBD1 TGTGCCAGCAGAAGGGACAGGGAAAACTATGGCTACACCTTC CASRRDRENYGYTF
TRBJ2-1 TRBV18 - - TGTGCCAGCTCACCAGAGACTTTCTACAATGAGCAGTTCTTC CASSPETFYNEQFF
TRBJ1-1 TRBV19 - - TGTGCCAGTAGTATAGTCCCCGGGAACACTGAAGCTTTCTTT CASSIVPGNTEAFF
TRBJ2-7 TRBV18 - - TGTGCCAGCTCACCAGGATCCGCGGGGTTCGAGCAGTACTTC CASSPGSAGFEQYF
TRBJ2-6 TRBV19 once - TGTGCCAGTAGTCACCTACAGGGTCGGGGGGCCAACGTCCTGACTTTC CASSHLQGRGANVLTF
TRBJ2-3 TRBV3-1/TRBV3-2 - TRBD1 TGTGCCAGCAGACTTGGACAGGGCCTGGGAGATACGCAGTATTTT CASRLGQGLGDTQYF
TRBJ2-1 TRBV10-3 - TRBD1 TGTGCCATCAGTGAGGACAGGGACAACAATGAGCAGTTCTTC CAISEDRDNNEQFF
TRBJ2-3 TRBV7-3 - TRBD1 TGTGCCAGCAGTCCAACAGGGGGAACAGATACGCAGTATTTT CASSPTGGTDTQYF
TRBJ2-5 TRBV4-3 - - TGCGCCAGCAGCCAATGGGGGGAGCGGGCGACCCAGTACTTC CASSQWGERATQYF
TRBJ1-2 TRBV18 - - TGTGCCAGCTCACCACTAGTGCCAGGGGCGGACTATGGCTACACCTTC CASSPLVPGADYGYTF
TRBJ1-5 TRBV9 - TRBD1 TGTGCCAGCAGTATGGACAGGGGCAATCAGCCCCAGCATTTT CASSMDRGNQPQHF
TRBJ1-1 TRBV18 - - TGTGCCAGCTCACCACCCCTGGGGGGAGCGAACACTGAAGCTTTCTTT CASSPPLGGANTEAFF
TRBJ2-2 TRBV27 - - TGTGCCACCTCCCCATGGGGAAGGAAGGGAGACACCGGGGAGCTGTTTTTT CATSPWGRKGDTGELFF